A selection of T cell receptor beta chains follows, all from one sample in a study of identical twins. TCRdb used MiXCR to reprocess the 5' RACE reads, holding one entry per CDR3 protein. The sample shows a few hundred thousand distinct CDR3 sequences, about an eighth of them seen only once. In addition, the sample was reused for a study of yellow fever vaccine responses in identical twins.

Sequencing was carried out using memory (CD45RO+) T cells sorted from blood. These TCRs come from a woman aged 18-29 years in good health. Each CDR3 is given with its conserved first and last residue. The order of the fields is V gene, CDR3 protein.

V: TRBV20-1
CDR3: CSASGLVYNEQFF

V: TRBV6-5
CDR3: CASSYEGQGQGTQYF

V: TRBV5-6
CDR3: CASSLSGTGVLEQYF

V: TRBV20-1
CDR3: CSARDLAGVISEQFF

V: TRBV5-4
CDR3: CASTAGLTDTQYF

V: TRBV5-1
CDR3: CASSSGGTGGGYTF

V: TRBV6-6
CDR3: CASSSSGSYEQYF

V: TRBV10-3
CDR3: CAISERGDDDGYTF

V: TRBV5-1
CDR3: CASIRDRGRDEQFF

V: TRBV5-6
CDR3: CASSLSGGFDEQFF

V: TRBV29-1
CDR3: CSVAGTSEWNEQYF